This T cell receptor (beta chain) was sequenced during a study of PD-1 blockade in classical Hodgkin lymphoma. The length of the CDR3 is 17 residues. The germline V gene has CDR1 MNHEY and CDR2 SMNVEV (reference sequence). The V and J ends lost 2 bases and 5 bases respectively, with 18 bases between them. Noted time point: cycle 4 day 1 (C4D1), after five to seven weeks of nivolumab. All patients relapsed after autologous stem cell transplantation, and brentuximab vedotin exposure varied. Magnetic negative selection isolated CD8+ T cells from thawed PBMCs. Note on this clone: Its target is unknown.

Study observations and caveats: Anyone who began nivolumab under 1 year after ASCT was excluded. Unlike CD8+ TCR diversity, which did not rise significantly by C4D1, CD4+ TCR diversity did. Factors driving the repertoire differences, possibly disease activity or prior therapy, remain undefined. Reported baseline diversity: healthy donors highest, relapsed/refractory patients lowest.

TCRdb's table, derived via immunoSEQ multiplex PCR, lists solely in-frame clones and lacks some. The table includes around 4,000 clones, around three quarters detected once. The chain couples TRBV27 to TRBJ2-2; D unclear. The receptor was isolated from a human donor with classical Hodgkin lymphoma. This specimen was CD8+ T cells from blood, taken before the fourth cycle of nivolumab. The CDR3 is CASSLQLLGIETGELFF. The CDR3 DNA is TGTGCCAGCAGTTTACAGCTACTGGGCATTGAAACCGGGGAGCTGTTTTTT.